A single sample gave rise to the 30 T cell receptor beta chains below, sequenced in a study of shared clonotypes between healthy human individuals. The assay was immunoSEQ multiplex PCR, and TCRdb's table has in-frame clones only and misses some. The table lists some 2,000,000 clones, approximately 94% of them singletons. Sequenced sample: naive CD4+ T cells sorted from blood. Regarding subset: CD45RA+ positively selected. The receptors come from a man aged 18 to 29 in good health.

The V call is TRBV4-1, the J call TRBJ2-1; D is possibly TRBD2 (6 bases). Per the germline V gene, CDR1 is MGHRA and CDR2 is YSYEKL. The ends were cut back, 1 base at V and 2 bases at J, with 9 bases in the middle. This CDR3 has 15 amino acids. The CDR3 spells CASSQGPGAYNEQFF. DNA for the CDR3: TGCGCCAGCAGCCAAGGACCGGGGGCCTACAATGAGCAGTTCTTC.

The chain recombines TRBV6-5 with TRBJ2-7; D gene unclear. The germline V gene encodes CDR1 MNHEY and CDR2 SVGAGI. The CDR3 is 13 residues long. V lost 5 bases, J lost 6 bases, and 14 bases lay in between. CDR3 residues: CASSPPVVGEQYF. Written as DNA, the CDR3 is TGTGCCAGCAGTCCCCCTGTCGTAGGCGAGCAGTACTTC.

As to this clone: The sample contains more than one DNA sequence encoding this CDR3. This chain joins TRBV5-4 and TRBJ2-5, with 9 bases identical to TRBD1. This CDR3 is 16 amino acids long. Germline V lookup: CDR1 SGHNT, CDR2 YYREEE (reference sequence). Trimming removed 0 bases from V and 4 bases from J; junction bases left unmatched: 7. The CDR3 loop reads CASSLAGTGIRETQYF. The CDR3 DNA follows: TGTGCCAGCAGCTTGGCGGGGACAGGGATACGAGAGACCCAGTACTTC.

The chain couples TRBV6-5 to TRBJ2-7, with 8 bases identical to TRBD2. CDR3 length: 14 residues. V lost 6 bases to trimming and J lost 3 bases; unmatched junction nucleotides: 7. Germline lookup yields CDR1 MNHEY and CDR2 SVGAGI. Written as DNA, the CDR3 is TGTGCCAGCAGCCTTCTGCTAGCGGGCTACGAGCAGTACTTC. Residues: CASSLLLAGYEQYF.

The chain couples TRBV30 to TRBJ1-1; D is undetermined. CDR3 length equals 15 residues. Germline assignment: CDR1 GTSNPN and CDR2 SVGIG (reference sequence). V lost 3 bases to trimming and J lost 0 bases, with 14 bases between them. DNA for the CDR3: TGTGCCTGGAGAAATGGGCAGATCATGAACACTGAAGCTTTCTTT. It codes for CAWRNGQIMNTEAFF.

This rearrangement joins TRBV9 to TRBJ1-6; D is uncertain. The ends were cut back, 3 bases at V and 10 bases at J, with 20 bases in the middle. The CDR3 covers 16 residues. CDR1 and CDR2 from the germline V gene are SGDLS and YYNGEE. In DNA form, the CDR3 reads TGTGCCAGCAGCGCTGGGAATTTCCCTGGATCCTCACCCCTCCACTTT. Translating gives CASSAGNFPGSSPLHF.

The chain has TRBV15 and TRBJ2-1; 12 bases are shared with TRBD2. V trimming: 7 bases; J trimming: 0 bases; junction bases outside the gene matches: 7. CDR1 is LNHNV, CDR2 YYDKDF, per germline (reference sequence). The CDR3 extends over 17 amino acids. As DNA, the CDR3 is TGTGCCACCACGGGACTAGCGGGTCTGAGCTCCTACAATGAGCAGTTCTTC. This encodes CATTGLAGLSSYNEQFF. Full variable domain (outside the CDR3, taken from reference TRBV15 and TRBJ2-1): DAMVIQNPRYQVTQFGKPVTLSCSQTLNHNVMYWYQQKSSQAPKLLFHYYDKDFNNEADTPDNFQSRRPNTSFCFLDIRSPGLGDTAMYLCATTGLAGLSSYNEQFFGPGTRLTVL.

CDR3 region: CASSVGLNNSPLHF. The CDR3 region has the DNA TGTGCCAGCAGCGTGGGACTGAATAATTCACCCCTCCACTTT. This chain uses TRBV7-2 with TRBJ1-6; perhaps TRBD1 as D (5 bases). The CDR3 length is 14 residues. Per the germline V gene, CDR1 is SGHTA and CDR2 is FQGNSA. V dropped 5 bases and J dropped 5 bases, with 10 bases sitting between them.

This chain joins TRBV10-3 and TRBJ2-7, with 8 nucleotides matching TRBD1. This CDR3 has 16 amino acids. Trimming took 5 bases from V and 1 from J; bases not matched to a gene: 10. The germline V gene encodes CDR1 ENHRY and CDR2 SYGVKD. The DNA for the CDR3 is TGTGCCATCAGTCCAAAGCCGGGACAGGCTTCCTACGAGCAGTACTTC. Translating it yields CAISPKPGQASYEQYF.

V and J are TRBV5-1 and TRBJ2-5, with 7 bases lining up with TRBD2. V shed 4 bases, J shed 3 bases, and the junction held 9 bases outside the gene matches. Germline assignment: CDR1 SGHRS and CDR2 YFSETQ. The CDR3 sequence is 15 residues long. The CDR3 sequence: CASSLVPLAEETQYF. Written as DNA, the CDR3 is TGCGCCAGCAGCCTAGTCCCGCTAGCGGAAGAGACCCAGTACTTC.

The gene calls are TRBV30 and TRBJ2-7; TRBD1 is a possible D gene (6 bases). CDR1 and CDR2 from the germline V gene are GTSNPN and SVGIG (reference sequence). This CDR3 contains 17 residues. V lost 8 bases to trimming and J lost 5 bases, with 31 bases between them. The CDR3 DNA sequence: TGTGCCCTAATACGGGACAAGTTTTCCCTTTCCACCAACGAGCAGTACTTC. As protein: CALIRDKFSLSTNEQYF.

The V gene is TRBV6-5, the J gene TRBJ1-3; no firm D call. This CDR3 comprises 14 residues. Trimming took off 5 bases at V and 2 bases at J, with 10 bases between the two ends. Germline-derived CDR1 and CDR2 are MNHEY and SVGAGI. The CDR3 loop reads CASSTGIAGNTIYF. The CDR3 DNA reads as TGTGCCAGCAGTACCGGTATAGCTGGAAACACCATATATTTT.

J is TRBJ2-2 and V is TRBV9; D may match TRBD1 or TRBD2 (5 bases each). The CDR3 runs 16 residues. V was cut by 0 bases and J by 1 base, with 10 bases left in between. Germline CDR1 SGDLS, CDR2 YYNGEE. CDR3 DNA sequence: TGTGCCAGCAGCGTAGAAAAGGGACGGAACACCGGGGAGCTGTTTTTT. It yields the protein CASSVEKGRNTGELFF.

The chain employs TRBV7-8 and TRBJ2-1; D ambiguous. CDR3 length: 12 residues. CDR1 is SGHVS, CDR2 FQNEAQ, per germline. V was trimmed by 3 bases and J by 9 bases, leaving 9 bases between them. In nucleotides, the CDR3 is TGTGCCAGCAGCTTCGACCGACCTGAGCAGTTCTTC. Translated: CASSFDRPEQFF.

The chain links TRBV2 to TRBJ2-5; D gene unclear. The V gene lost 5 bases and the J gene lost 2 bases, with 6 bases spanning the gap. This CDR3 contains 12 residues. Germline CDR1 SNHLY, CDR2 FYNNEI. CDR3 DNA sequence: TGTGCCAGCAGTACAGCTCAAGAGACCCAGTACTTC. Translation: CASSTAQETQYF. The full variable domain, completed using reference TRBV2 and TRBJ2-5, is EPEVTQTPSHQVTQMGQEVILRCVPISNHLYFYWYRQILGQKVEFLVSFYNNEISEKSEIFDDQFSVERPDGSNFTLKIRSTKLEDSAMYFCASSTAQETQYFGPGTRLLVL.

The chain uses TRBV28 and TRBJ2-7; maybe TRBD1 (5 bases). The ends were cut back, 3 bases at V and 2 bases at J, with 14 bases in the middle. Per germline, CDR1 MDHEN and CDR2 SYDVKM. This CDR3 is 15 amino acids long. The CDR3 nucleotides read TGTGCCAGCAGTTTTAAGTGGACACCAACCTACGAGCAGTACTTC. This codes for CASSFKWTPTYEQYF.

This chain links TRBV6-6 with TRBJ2-7, with unresolved D. Germline V gives CDR1 MNHNY, CDR2 SVGAGI (reference sequence). CDR3 size: 12 residues. V shed 2 bases and J shed 5 bases, with 7 bases lying between them. As DNA, the CDR3 is TGTGCCAGCAGTTACCCCGAGAACGAGCAGTACTTC. It codes for CASSYPENEQYF.

The chain joins TRBV11-3 to TRBJ2-7; a weak D match, TRBD1 (5 bases). Germline CDR1 and CDR2: SGHNT and YENEEA. Trimming cost V 5 bases and J 0 bases, with 5 bases left between them. The CDR3 consists of 12 residues. The CDR3 loop reads CASSDSSYEQYF. The CDR3 DNA reads as TGTGCCAGCAGCGACAGCTCCTACGAGCAGTACTTC.

This chain links TRBV11-2 with TRBJ2-2, with 9 nucleotides matching TRBD1. The germline gives CDR1 SGHAT, CDR2 FQNNGV. The junction had 3 bases not matched to a gene; V was cut back by 5 bases and J by 2 bases. The CDR3 runs to 15 residues. The CDR3 loop is CASSTDRGNTGELFF. The CDR3 DNA sequence: TGTGCCAGCAGCACGGACAGGGGTAACACCGGGGAGCTGTTTTTT.

The chain links TRBV5-1 to TRBJ2-5; the D is unclear. Germline-derived CDR1 and CDR2 are SGHRS and YFSETQ. This CDR3 comprises 13 residues. V gave up 4 bases and J gave up 5 bases, with 12 bases separating them. Here the CDR3 DNA reads TGCGCCAGCAGCCATTTAGGCGACGAGACCCAGTACTTC. It translates to CASSHLGDETQYF.

The chain recombines TRBV6-5 with TRBJ2-7; D not certain. V was trimmed by 0 bases and J by 0 bases, leaving 12 bases between them. Per the germline V gene, CDR1 is MNHEY and CDR2 is SVGAGI. CDR3 length: 16 residues. CDR3 nucleotides: TGTGCCAGCAGTTACTCTCGAGCCCGGAGCTCCTACGAGCAGTACTTC. Amino acid sequence: CASSYSRARSSYEQYF.

There are a few counts of this clone. This CDR3 is also generated by other DNA sequences in the sample. This sequence joins TRBV9 and TRBJ2-3; no clear D gene. CDR1 and CDR2 (germline): SGDLS, YYNGEE. This CDR3 spans 12 amino acids. The V end was cut by 0 bases, the J end by 6 bases, with 5 bases between. This CDR3 reads CASSVDRDTQYF. CDR3 sequence (DNA): TGTGCCAGCAGCGTAGACCGGGATACGCAGTATTTT. Combining the CDR3 with reference TRBV9 and TRBJ2-3 gives the whole variable domain DSGVTQTPKHLITATGQRVTLRCSPRSGDLSVYWYQQSLDQGLQFLIQYYNGEERAKGNILERFSAQQFPDLHSELNLSSLELGDSALYFCASSVDRDTQYFGPGTRLTVL.

The sample holds one count of this clone. This CDR3 is also generated by other DNA sequences in the sample. This chain connects TRBV5-4 to TRBJ1-1; D may be TRBD1 (6 bases). This CDR3 is 14 amino acids long. CDR1 and CDR2 from the germline V gene are SGHNT and YYREEE (reference sequence). Trimming removed 3 bases from V and 2 bases from J, with 11 bases in between. CDR3 DNA sequence: TGTGCCAGCAGCTCCCAGGGGCTCAACACTGAAGCTTTCTTT. Translating it yields CASSSQGLNTEAFF.

This chain uses TRBV10-2 with TRBJ1-3, with no clear D. In germline, CDR1 is WSHSY, CDR2 SAAADI. The CDR3 loop spans 15 amino acids. Trimming left V 2 bases short and J 0 bases short, with 8 bases between. CDR3 bases: TGCGCCAGCAGTGAGGTGGATGGCTCTGGAAACACCATATATTTT. Translation gives CASSEVDGSGNTIYF.

J is TRBJ1-4 and V is TRBV27; D is unclear. Germline loops: CDR1 MNHEY, CDR2 SMNVEV (reference sequence). This CDR3 spans 15 amino acids. V dropped 0 bases and J dropped 4 bases, with 9 bases sitting between them. CDR3 sequence reads: CASSLSGGINEKLFF. Here the CDR3 DNA reads TGTGCCAGCAGTTTATCCGGCGGAATTAATGAAAAACTGTTTTTT.

This clone turned up a few times. The sample carries other DNA sequences with the same CDR3. This chain uses TRBV10-3 with TRBJ2-1; no reliable D call. V was trimmed by 0 bases and J by 4 bases, leaving 1 base between them. Per the germline V gene, CDR1 is ENHRY and CDR2 is SYGVKD. The CDR3 has 12 residues. The CDR3 DNA reads as TGTGCCATCAGTGAGTCATACAATGAGCAGTTCTTC. This translates into CAISESYNEQFF.

This clone was seen only a few times. The rearrangement links TRBV30 to TRBJ1-1, with D unclear. The V end was cut by 3 bases, the J end by 6 bases, with 11 bases between. The CDR3 is made up of 12 amino acids. CDR1 is GTSNPN, CDR2 SVGIG, per germline (reference sequence). The CDR3 region has the DNA TGTGCCTGGAGAGACACGGGCGCTGAAGCTTTCTTT. Residues: CAWRDTGAEAFF.

This chain uses TRBV5-6 with TRBJ1-6, with TRBD1 matching 7 bases. The junction had 5 bases not matched to a gene; V was cut back by 1 base and J by 4 bases. CDR1 is SGHDT and CDR2 is YYEEEE in the germline V gene. This CDR3 contains 16 residues. The CDR3, as DNA: TGTGCCAGCAGCTTGATGGAGGGGGCTTATAATTCACCCCTCCACTTT. It encodes CASSLMEGAYNSPLHF.

A note on this clone: The junction departs from germline at one end; a sequencing error may be responsible. This chain connects TRBV7-7 to TRBJ2-7; D is possibly TRBD1 (6 bases). The CDR3 has 16 residues. CDR1 and CDR2 from the germline V gene are SSHAT and FNYEAQ (reference sequence). Here the CDR3 reads CASSLAGDMSPYEQYF. The CDR3 bases are TGTGCTAGCAGCTTAGCTGGGGACATGTCGCCCTACGAGCAGTACTTC.

The V gene is TRBV10-3, the J gene TRBJ2-3, with TRBD2 identical over 7 bases. From germline, CDR1 is ENHRY and CDR2 SYGVKD. The CDR3 consists of 13 residues. J gave up 1 base and V 8 bases, and 3 bases lay outside the gene matches. In DNA, the CDR3 is TGTGCCATCCAGGCGGGGGGCACAGATACGCAGTATTTT. This sequence encodes CAIQAGGTDTQYF.